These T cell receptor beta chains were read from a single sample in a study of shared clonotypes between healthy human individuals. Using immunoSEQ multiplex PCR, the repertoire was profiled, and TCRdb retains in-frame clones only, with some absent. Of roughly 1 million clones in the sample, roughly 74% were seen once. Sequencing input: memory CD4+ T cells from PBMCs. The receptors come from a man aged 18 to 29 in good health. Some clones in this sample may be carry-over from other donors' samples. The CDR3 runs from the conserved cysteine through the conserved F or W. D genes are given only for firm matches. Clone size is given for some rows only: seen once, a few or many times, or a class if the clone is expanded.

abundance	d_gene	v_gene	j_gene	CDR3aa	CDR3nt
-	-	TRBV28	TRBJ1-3	CASSFMGNTIYF	TGTGCCAGCAGTTTTATGGGAAACACCATATATTTT
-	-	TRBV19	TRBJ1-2	CASSDSGQDGYTF	TGTGCCAGTAGCGACAGCGGGCAGGATGGCTACACCTTC
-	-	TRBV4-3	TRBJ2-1	CASSQVPLRNEQFF	TGCGCCAGCAGCCAAGTCCCCCTTCGGAATGAGCAGTTCTTC
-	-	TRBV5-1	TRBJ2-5	CASSSGQILQETQYF	TGCGCCAGCAGCTCTGGACAGATTCTACAAGAGACCCAGTACTTC
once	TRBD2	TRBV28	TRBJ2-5	CASWSLAGARETQYF	TGTGCCAGCTGGTCACTAGCGGGAGCCCGCGAGACCCAGTACTTC
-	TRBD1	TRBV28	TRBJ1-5	CASSSTGEHQPQHF	TGTGCCAGCAGTTCTACAGGGGAGCATCAGCCCCAGCATTTT
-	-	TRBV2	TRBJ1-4	CASSEVTGIFEKLFF	TGTGCCAGCAGTGAAGTAACAGGGATCTTTGAAAAACTGTTTTTT
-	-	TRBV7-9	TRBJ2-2	CASSLLQGTGELFF	TGTGCCAGCAGCTTACTCCAGGGGACCGGGGAGCTGTTTTTT
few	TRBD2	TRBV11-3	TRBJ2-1	CASSLTGGSSDEQFF	TGTGCCAGCAGCTTAACGGGCGGGAGTAGTGATGAGCAGTTCTTC
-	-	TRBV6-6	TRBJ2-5	CASSYFLVGNQETQYF	TGTGCCAGCAGTTATTTCCTAGTGGGGAACCAAGAGACCCAGTACTTC
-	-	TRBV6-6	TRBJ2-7	CASISPRREQYF	TGTGCCAGCATTTCCCCCCGTCGGGAGCAGTACTTC
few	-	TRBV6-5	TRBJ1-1	CASSLQGRGTEAFF	TGTGCCAGCAGTTTACAGGGTAGGGGCACTGAAGCTTTCTTT
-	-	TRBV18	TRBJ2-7	CASSPGLVSYEQYF	TGTGCCAGCTCACCAGGACTGGTCTCCTACGAGCAGTACTTC
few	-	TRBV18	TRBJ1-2	CASSPGGEPVYGYTF	TGTGCCAGCTCACCTGGGGGGGAACCGGTCTATGGCTACACCTTC
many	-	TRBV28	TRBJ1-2	CASRQVYGYTF	TGTGCCAGCAGACAGGTCTATGGCTACACCTTC
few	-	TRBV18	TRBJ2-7	CASSPGQAKGVEQYF	TGTGCCAGCTCACCTGGACAAGCCAAGGGAGTCGAGCAGTACTTC
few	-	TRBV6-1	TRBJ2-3	CASKESASTDTQYF	TGTGCCAGCAAGGAGAGCGCTAGCACAGATACGCAGTATTTT
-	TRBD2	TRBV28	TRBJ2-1	CASSRNWGGNEQFF	TGTGCCAGCAGTCGTAACTGGGGGGGGAATGAGCAGTTCTTC
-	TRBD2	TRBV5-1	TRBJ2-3	CASSYRLAGGPSHHTQYF	TGCGCCAGCAGCTACCGACTAGCGGGAGGGCCGTCTCATCATACGCAGTATTTT
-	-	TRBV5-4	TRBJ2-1	CASNRRAGDNEQFF	TGTGCCAGCAACAGGAGGGCTGGGGACAATGAGCAGTTCTTC
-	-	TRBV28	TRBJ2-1	CASRSANSYNEQFF	TGTGCCAGCAGATCAGCAAACTCCTACAATGAGCAGTTCTTC
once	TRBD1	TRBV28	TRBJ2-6	CASTLAGTGNRGANVLTF	TGTGCCAGCACTCTTGCGGGGACAGGGAATCGTGGGGCCAACGTCCTGACTTTC
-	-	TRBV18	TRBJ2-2	CASSPILAGENTGELFF	TGTGCCAGCTCACCAATTTTAGCAGGAGAGAACACCGGGGAGCTGTTTTTT
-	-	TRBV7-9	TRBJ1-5	CASSYVSNQPQHF	TGTGCCAGCAGCTACGTCAGCAATCAGCCCCAGCATTTT
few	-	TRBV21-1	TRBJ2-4	CASSIWVCIQYF	TGTGCCAGCAGCATATGGGTATGCATTCAGTACTTC
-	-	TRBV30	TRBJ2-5	CAWSVLGGETQYF	TGTGCCTGGAGTGTCTTGGGGGGCGAGACCCAGTACTTC
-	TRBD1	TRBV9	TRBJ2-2	CASSTGTGGTGELFF	TGTGCCAGCAGCACAGGGACAGGAGGTACCGGGGAGCTGTTTTTT
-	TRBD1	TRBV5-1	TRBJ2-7	CASSLDGQGAGYEQYF	TGCGCCAGCAGCTTGGATGGACAGGGGGCTGGCTACGAGCAGTACTTC
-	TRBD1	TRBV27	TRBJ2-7	CASSFRGQLGEQYF	TGTGCCAGCAGTTTCCGGGGACAGTTGGGAGAGCAGTACTTC
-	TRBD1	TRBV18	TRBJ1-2	CASSPDRGLSTF	TGTGCCAGCTCACCAGACAGGGGCCTCTCCACCTTC
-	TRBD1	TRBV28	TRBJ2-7	CASSTPGQGKSYEQYF	TGTGCCAGCAGTACCCCAGGACAGGGGAAATCCTACGAGCAGTACTTC
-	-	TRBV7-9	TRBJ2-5	CASSLARSGETQYF	TGTGCCAGCAGCTTAGCCAGAAGCGGAGAGACCCAGTACTTC
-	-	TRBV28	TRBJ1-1	CASRGAGTEAFF	TGTGCCAGCAGGGGGGCAGGGACTGAAGCTTTCTTT
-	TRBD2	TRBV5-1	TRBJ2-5	CASSSGLAGTGTGETQYF	TGCGCCAGCAGCTCGGGACTAGCGGGGACCGGGACGGGAGAGACCCAGTACTTC
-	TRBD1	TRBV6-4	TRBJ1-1	CASSESGGTEAFF	TGTGCCAGCAGTGAGTCAGGGGGCACTGAAGCTTTCTTT
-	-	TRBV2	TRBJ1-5	CASSERAGRNQPQHF	TGTGCCAGCAGCGAAAGGGCAGGCCGCAATCAGCCCCAGCATTTT
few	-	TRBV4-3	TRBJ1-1	CASSPIFGTAGAFF	TGCGCCAGCAGCCCAATATTCGGTACTGCGGGGGCTTTCTTT
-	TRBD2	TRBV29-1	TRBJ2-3	CSVEPPGAGAVADTQYF	TGCAGCGTTGAGCCCCCGGGTGCGGGAGCGGTTGCAGATACGCAGTATTTT
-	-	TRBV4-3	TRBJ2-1	CASSQDRGQGYNEQFF	TGCGCCAGCAGCCAAGATCGGGGCCAGGGTTACAATGAGCAGTTCTTC
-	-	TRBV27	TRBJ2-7	CASRRPQTSYEQYF	TGTGCCAGCAGACGTCCACAGACTTCCTACGAGCAGTACTTC
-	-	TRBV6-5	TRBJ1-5	CASSYDLGYGPQHF	TGTGCCAGCAGTTACGATCTGGGGTACGGGCCCCAGCATTTT
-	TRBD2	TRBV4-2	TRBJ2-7	CASSQTSGYTYEQYF	TGTGCCAGCAGCCAGACTAGCGGATATACCTACGAGCAGTACTTC
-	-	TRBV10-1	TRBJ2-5	CASRRDIETQYF	TGCGCCAGCAGGAGGGACATAGAGACCCAGTACTTC
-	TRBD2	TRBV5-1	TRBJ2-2	CASFLAGGTFANGELFF	TGCGCCAGCTTTTTGGCGGGAGGGACGTTCGCGAACGGGGAGCTGTTTTTT
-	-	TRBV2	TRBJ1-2	CASSEKGTDYGYTF	TGTGCCAGCAGTGAAAAGGGCACCGACTATGGCTACACCTTC
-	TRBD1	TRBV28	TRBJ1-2	CASGQGSRGYTF	TGTGCCAGTGGACAGGGGTCTCGGGGCTACACCTTC
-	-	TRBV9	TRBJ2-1	CASSSPRSSGDGNEQFF	TGTGCCAGCAGCTCACCGAGGAGTAGCGGAGACGGGAATGAGCAGTTCTTC
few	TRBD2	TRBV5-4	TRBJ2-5	CASSSKAGQETQYF	TGTGCCAGCAGCTCTAAAGCGGGACAAGAGACCCAGTACTTC